Given below is one T cell receptor (beta chain) in context. Antigen: not known. The junction had 9 bases not matched to a gene; V was cut back by 5 bases and J by 4 bases. The CDR3 has 15 residues. CDR1 LNHDA and CDR2 SQIVND come from the germline V gene (reference sequence). These data are taken from a study of cytomegalovirus exposure and HLA in healthy donors. Findings of the study overall: Under 20,000 TCR beta sequences were associated with HLA alleles at 0.05 false discovery rate in a later analysis.

The PCR had 60 Vbeta and 13 Jbeta primers. Only in-frame clones appear in the TCRdb table, and some are missing; sequencing was by immunoSEQ multiplex PCR. The sample lists 150,000 to 200,000 clones, 72% occurring once. Sequenced sample: PBMCs. The chain links TRBV19 to TRBJ1-1, with 8 bases aligning to TRBD1. The TCR comes from a human donor in good health. The CDR3 reads CASSFHRGSGTEAFF. CDR3 bases: TGTGCCAGTAGTTTTCACAGGGGGTCGGGCACTGAAGCTTTCTTT.